The clone carrying this T cell receptor beta chain is a singleton in its sample. The CDR3 spans 16 residues. The V segment lost 6 bases and the J segment 0 bases; nucleotides outside the gene matches: 7. The V gene's germline CDR1 is SNHLY and CDR2 FYNNEI. The data were taken from a study of cytomegalovirus exposure and HLA in healthy donors. PCR employed 60 Vbeta and 13 Jbeta primers. TCRdb's copy holds only in-frame clones and misses some; the assay was immunoSEQ multiplex PCR. This sample has over 45,000 clones, with roughly four fifths found just once. This sequence joins TRBV2 and TRBJ2-3; 9 bases match TRBD2. The sequence was obtained from a boy aged 5-17 years in good health and CMV-seropositive. The sample comprised PBMCs. The CDR3 DNA reads as TGTGCCAGCAGAAAATTTAGCGGGGGTAGCACAGATACGCAGTATTTT. This translates into CASRKFSGGSTDTQYF.